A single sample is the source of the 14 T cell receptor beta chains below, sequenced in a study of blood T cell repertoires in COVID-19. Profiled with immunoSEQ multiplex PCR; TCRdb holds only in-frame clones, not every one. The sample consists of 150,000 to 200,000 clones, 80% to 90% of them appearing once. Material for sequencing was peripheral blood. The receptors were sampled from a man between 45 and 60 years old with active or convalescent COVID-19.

CDR3 DNA sequence: TGTGCCAGCAGTCATCCTCAGGGGGCGGATGGCTACACCTTC. Its translation: CASSHPQGADGYTF. The rearrangement links TRBV6-5 to TRBJ1-2, with 8 bases lining up with TRBD1. Germline V gene data show CDR1 as MNHEY and CDR2 as SVGAGI. Germline trimming cut 5 bases from V and 6 bases from J; bases unmatched to any gene: 8. The CDR3 loop spans 14 amino acids.

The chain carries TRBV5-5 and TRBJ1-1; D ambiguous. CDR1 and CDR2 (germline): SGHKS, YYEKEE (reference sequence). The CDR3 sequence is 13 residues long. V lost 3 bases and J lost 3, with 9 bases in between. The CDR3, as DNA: TGTGCCAGCAGCTCCCCTCCGTACACTGAAGCTTTCTTT. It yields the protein CASSSPPYTEAFF.

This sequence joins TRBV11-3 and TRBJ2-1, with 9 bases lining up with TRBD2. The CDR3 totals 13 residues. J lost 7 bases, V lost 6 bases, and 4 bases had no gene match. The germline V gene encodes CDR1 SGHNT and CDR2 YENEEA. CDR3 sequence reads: CASSAGGWNEQFF. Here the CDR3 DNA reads TGTGCCAGCAGTGCGGGAGGGTGGAATGAGCAGTTCTTC.

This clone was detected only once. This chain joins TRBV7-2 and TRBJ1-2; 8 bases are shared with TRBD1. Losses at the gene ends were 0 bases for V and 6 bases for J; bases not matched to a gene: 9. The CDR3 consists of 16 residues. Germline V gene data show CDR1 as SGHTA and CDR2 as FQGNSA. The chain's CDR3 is CASSLAFRTGSDGYTF. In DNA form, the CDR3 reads TGTGCCAGCAGCTTAGCTTTCCGGACAGGGAGTGATGGCTACACCTTC.

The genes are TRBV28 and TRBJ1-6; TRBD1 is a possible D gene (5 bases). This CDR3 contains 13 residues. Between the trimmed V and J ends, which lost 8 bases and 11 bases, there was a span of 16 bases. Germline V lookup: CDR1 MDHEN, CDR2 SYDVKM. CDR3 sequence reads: CASWGRKRAPLHF. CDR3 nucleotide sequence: TGTGCCAGCTGGGGCAGAAAGCGTGCACCCCTCCACTTT.

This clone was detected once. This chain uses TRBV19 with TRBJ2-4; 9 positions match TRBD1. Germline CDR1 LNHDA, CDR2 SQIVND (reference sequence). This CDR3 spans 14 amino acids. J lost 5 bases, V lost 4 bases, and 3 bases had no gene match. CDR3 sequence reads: CASSRDRAENIQYF. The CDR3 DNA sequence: TGTGCCAGTAGTAGGGACAGGGCTGAAAACATTCAGTACTTC.

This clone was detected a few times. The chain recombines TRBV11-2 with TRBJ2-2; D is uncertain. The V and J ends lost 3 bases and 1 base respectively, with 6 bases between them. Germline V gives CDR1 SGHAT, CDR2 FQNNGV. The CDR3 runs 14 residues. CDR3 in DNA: TGTGCCAGCAGCTTTGGCCAGAACACCGGGGAGCTGTTTTTT. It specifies CASSFGQNTGELFF.

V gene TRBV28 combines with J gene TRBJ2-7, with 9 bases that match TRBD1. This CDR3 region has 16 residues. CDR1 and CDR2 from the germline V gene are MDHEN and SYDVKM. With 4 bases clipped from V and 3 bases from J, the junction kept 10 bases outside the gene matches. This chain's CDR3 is CASSYVFGQGNYEQYF. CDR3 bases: TGTGCCAGCAGTTACGTCTTCGGACAGGGGAACTACGAGCAGTACTTC.

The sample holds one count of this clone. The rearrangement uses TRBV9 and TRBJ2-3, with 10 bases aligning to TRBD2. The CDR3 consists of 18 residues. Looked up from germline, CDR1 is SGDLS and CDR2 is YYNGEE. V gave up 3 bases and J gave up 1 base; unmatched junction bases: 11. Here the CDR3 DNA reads TGTGCCAGCAGCGAACTAGCGGGGACTTTTTTGCGCACAGATACGCAGTATTTT. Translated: CASSELAGTFLRTDTQYF.

CDR3 DNA: TGTGCCAGCAGCCTTCGGGAAAAGCCGGGGACCCAGTACTTC. It yields the protein CASSLREKPGTQYF. V gene TRBV7-9 combines with J gene TRBJ2-5, with D maybe TRBD2 (5 bases). This CDR3 has 14 amino acids. V was shortened by 5 bases and J by 7 bases, with 17 bases between the two germline ends. Germline CDR1 and CDR2: SEHNR and FQNEAQ (reference sequence).

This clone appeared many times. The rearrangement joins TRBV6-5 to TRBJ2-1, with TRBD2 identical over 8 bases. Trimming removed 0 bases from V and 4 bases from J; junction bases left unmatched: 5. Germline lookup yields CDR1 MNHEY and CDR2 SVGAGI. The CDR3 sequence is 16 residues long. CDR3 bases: TGTGCCAGCAGTTACTCCTTCGCGGGGGGTTACAATGAGCAGTTCTTC. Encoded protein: CASSYSFAGGYNEQFF.

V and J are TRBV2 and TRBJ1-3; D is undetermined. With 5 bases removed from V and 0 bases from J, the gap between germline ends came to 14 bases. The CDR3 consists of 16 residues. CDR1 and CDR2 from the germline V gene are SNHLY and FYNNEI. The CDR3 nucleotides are TGTGCCAGCAGTTCGGATACAGCATCCTCTGGAAACACCATATATTTT. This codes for CASSSDTASSGNTIYF.

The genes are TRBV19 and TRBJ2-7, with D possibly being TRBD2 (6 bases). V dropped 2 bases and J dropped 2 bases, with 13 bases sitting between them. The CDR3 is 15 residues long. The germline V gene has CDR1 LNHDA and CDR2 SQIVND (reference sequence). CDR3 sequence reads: CASSIPGPGAYEQYF. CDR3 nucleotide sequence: TGTGCCAGTAGTATACCGGGACCGGGGGCCTACGAGCAGTACTTC.

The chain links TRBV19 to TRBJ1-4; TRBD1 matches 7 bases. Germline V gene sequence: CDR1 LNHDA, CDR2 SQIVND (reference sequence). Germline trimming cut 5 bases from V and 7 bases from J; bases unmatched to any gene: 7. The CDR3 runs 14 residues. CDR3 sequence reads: CASSEQGQGEKLFF. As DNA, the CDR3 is TGTGCCAGTAGTGAACAGGGGCAGGGTGAAAAACTGTTTTTT.